Below, 9 T cell receptor beta chains from the same sample are listed, as sequenced in a study of T cell changes during pregnancy in multiple sclerosis. Measured with immunoSEQ multiplex PCR; TCRdb has only the in-frame clones, and not every one. The data show about 51,000 clones, with 93% seen just once and 1.5% to 2% held by the top ten. Specimen: peripheral blood, collected in the second trimester of pregnancy. Receptors originate from a female donor with multiple sclerosis, enrolled in a pregnancy study.

The chain links TRBV9 to TRBJ2-1; TRBD1 agrees at 8 bases. V was clipped by 0 bases and J by 6 bases; unmatched bases: 8. This CDR3 spans 16 amino acids. Per germline, CDR1 SGDLS and CDR2 YYNGEE. CDR3 loop: CASSVGMDRVLNEQFF. The CDR3 coding sequence is TGTGCCAGCAGCGTAGGGATGGACAGGGTTCTCAATGAGCAGTTCTTC.

The chain joins TRBV4-3 to TRBJ2-1; perhaps TRBD2 as D (6 bases). Per the germline V gene, CDR1 is LGHNA and CDR2 is YSLEER. CDR3 length: 14 residues. Trimming removed 1 base at V and 5 bases at J, with 9 bases between. CDR3 sequence: CASSQGDSDNEQFF. The CDR3 coding sequence is TGCGCCAGCAGCCAAGGGGACTCGGACAATGAGCAGTTCTTC.

This clone was seen only once. The chain employs TRBV7-3 and TRBJ2-1; 8 nucleotides align to TRBD2. The length of the CDR3 is 15 residues. Germline trimming cut 3 bases from V and 6 bases from J; bases unmatched to any gene: 7. Germline V CDR1 and CDR2: SGHTA, FQGTGA. CDR3: CASSFSGSLGNEQFF. In DNA, the CDR3 is TGTGCCAGCAGCTTCAGCGGGAGCCTCGGCAATGAGCAGTTCTTC.

DNA for the CDR3: TGTGCCAGCAGTTACTCCCTGCGGGAGCGGCCAGATACGCAGTATTTT. Translating gives CASSYSLRERPDTQYF. The chain links TRBV6-5 to TRBJ2-3; 7 bases align to TRBD2. Germline V gene sequence: CDR1 MNHEY, CDR2 SVGAGI. J lost 4 bases, V lost 0 bases, and 7 bases had no gene match. This CDR3 has 16 amino acids.

This clone was counted a single time. This rearrangement joins TRBV5-1 to TRBJ1-2, with 7 positions matching TRBD1. The CDR3 runs 13 residues. Germline V gives CDR1 SGHRS, CDR2 YFSETQ. The trim removed 4 bases at V and 6 bases at J, leaving 6 bases unmatched. CDR3 loop: CASSAGGRDGYTF. The CDR3 nucleotides are TGCGCCAGCAGCGCAGGGGGACGGGATGGCTACACCTTC.

The chain has TRBV2 and TRBJ1-1, with unresolved D. CDR3 size: 13 residues. The germline gives CDR1 SNHLY, CDR2 FYNNEI. The V end was cut by 7 bases, the J end by 7 bases, with 16 bases between. The CDR3 DNA sequence: TGTGCCAGCACCTTAAAAATGCGGATTGAAGCTTTCTTT. Protein: CASTLKMRIEAFF.

Details on this clone: The junction does not match germline at one end; this may be a read error. The V and J genes are TRBV7-3 and TRBJ2-3; the D gene is possibly TRBD2 (6 bases). Looked up from germline, CDR1 is SGHTA and CDR2 is FQGTGA. The CDR3 runs 15 residues. The CDR3 sequence: CASSLTPGRRDTQYF. CDR3 in DNA: TGTGCCAGCAGCCTAACCCCGGGGAGGAGGGATACGCAGTATTTT.

This rearrangement joins TRBV11-3 to TRBJ2-7; D gene ambiguous. The CDR3 length is 14 residues. The ends were cut back, 2 bases at V and 0 bases at J, with 8 bases in the middle. Germline values: CDR1 SGHNT, CDR2 YENEEA. CDR3 DNA sequence: TGTGCCAGCAGCTTAACTTCGAGCTCCTACGAGCAGTACTTC. Translated: CASSLTSSSYEQYF.

This clone was observed once. The chain carries TRBV7-2 and TRBJ1-5, with D perhaps matching TRBD1 (5 bases). This CDR3 contains 14 residues. CDR1 SGHTA and CDR2 FQGNSA come from the germline V gene. V lost 5 bases and J 5 bases, leaving 13 bases between the germline ends. The CDR3 is CASSRLWGDQPQHF. The CDR3 coding sequence is TGTGCCAGCAGCCGTCTATGGGGGGATCAGCCCCAGCATTTT.